These 27 T cell receptor beta chains were all obtained from the same sample, sequenced in a study of T cells in Graves' hyperthyroidism and ophthalmopathy. Amplified regions were TCR beta CDR3 sequences from RNA transcripts. Initially, a first-round RT-PCR of the TCR CDR3 employed the HTBI primer set. TCRdb redid the calling of the multiplex PCR reads with MiXCR, one entry per CDR3 protein. The sample carries about 420,000 distinct CDR3 sequences, around a sixth recorded once. Sequencing input: blood. All receptors come from a woman aged 18-29 years with Graves' hyperthyroidism.

J is TRBJ2-1 and V is TRBV6-1; 7 positions agree with TRBD2. V trimming: 7 bases; J trimming: 6 bases; junction bases outside the gene matches: 15. Germline V CDR1 and CDR2: MNHNS, SASEGT. The CDR3 has 16 amino acids. The chain's CDR3 is CASTLGSAGVGNEQFF. CDR3 bases: TGTGCCAGCACCCTAGGGTCTGCGGGGGTCGGCAATGAGCAGTTCTTC.

This clonotype was found many times. CDR3: CASSQEAMVRSYTF. As DNA, the CDR3 is TGCGCCAGCAGCCAAGAAGCAATGGTCCGGAGCTACACCTTC. This sequence joins TRBV4-3 and TRBJ1-2; no clear D. V was trimmed by 0 bases and J by 9 bases, leaving 14 bases between them. Germline assignment: CDR1 LGHNA and CDR2 YSLEER. The CDR3 totals 14 residues.

This chain connects TRBV3-1 to TRBJ2-7; 8 bases fit TRBD2. This CDR3 is 16 amino acids long. Losses at the gene ends were 1 base for V and 2 bases for J; bases not matched to a gene: 7. Per germline, CDR1 LGHDT and CDR2 YNNKEL (reference sequence). CDR3 sequence (DNA): TGTGCCAGCAGCCAAGCAACGGGAGGGCCCACCTACGAGCAGTACTTC. Its translation is CASSQATGGPTYEQYF.

This clonotype was recorded at least ten times. The gene calls are TRBV19 and TRBJ1-1; no firm D call. Between the trimmed V and J ends, which lost 4 bases and 0 bases, there was a span of 6 bases. The CDR3 covers 13 residues. Germline V gives CDR1 LNHDA, CDR2 SQIVND (reference sequence). The CDR3 DNA is TGTGCCAGTAGTAATAGCATGAACACTGAAGCTTTCTTT. This sequence encodes CASSNSMNTEAFF.

This clonotype was counted ten times or more. The chain combines TRBV12-3 or TRBV12-4 with TRBJ2-7; D is unresolved. The ends were cut back, 6 bases at V and 2 bases at J, with 17 bases in the middle. This CDR3 is 15 amino acids long. The CDR3, as DNA: TGTGCCAGCAGCCAGAGATCACTTGGGGCCTACGAGCAGTACTTC. The encoded protein is CASSQRSLGAYEQYF.

This clonotype has a count of ten or more. The rearrangement links TRBV5-1 to TRBJ2-1, with a possible D match to TRBD2 (5 bases). Germline CDR1 SGHRS, CDR2 YFSETQ. The CDR3 has 16 amino acids. The germline V and J ends were trimmed by 0 bases and 1 base, with 11 bases remaining between them. CDR3 residues: CASSLGFGSSYNEQFF. CDR3 nucleotide sequence: TGCGCCAGCAGCTTGGGATTTGGGAGTTCCTACAATGAGCAGTTCTTC.

This clonotype appeared many times. The rearrangement links TRBV2 to TRBJ2-1, with D tentatively TRBD1 (6 bases). The germline V gene encodes CDR1 SNHLY and CDR2 FYNNEI. The CDR3 extends over 15 amino acids. Trimming shortened V by 8 bases and J by 7 bases, and 21 bases separated the two germline ends. DNA of the CDR3: TGTGCCAGCGCGACAACCGGGACACGAGGGAATGAGCAGTTCTTC. Its translation: CASATTGTRGNEQFF.

This clonotype was seen many times. The chain links TRBV3-1 to TRBJ2-3; D perhaps matches TRBD1 (6 bases). Germline CDR1 reads LGHDT; CDR2 reads YNNKEL (reference sequence). Trimming cost V 1 base and J 9 bases, with 17 bases left between them. This CDR3 has 15 amino acids. CDR3 protein: CASSQVFGAQGTQYF. CDR3 coding DNA: TGTGCCAGCAGCCAAGTGTTCGGAGCCCAGGGGACGCAGTATTTT.

This clonotype has a handful of counts. The gene calls are TRBV11-2 and TRBJ2-2, with 7 bases matching TRBD2. This CDR3 has 13 amino acids. Germline V CDR1 and CDR2: SGHAT, FQNNGV. V lost 4 bases to trimming and J lost 6 bases; unmatched junction nucleotides: 2. The chain's CDR3 is CASSWRGSGELFF. Written as DNA, the CDR3 is TGTGCCAGCAGCTGGCGGGGGTCCGGGGAGCTGTTTTTT.

This clonotype showed up just a few times. This chain uses TRBV7-2 with TRBJ2-7; D may match TRBD1 or TRBD2 (5 bases each). V was clipped by 2 bases and J by 3 bases, with 23 bases between them. There are 18 residues in the CDR3. Germline CDR1 is SGHTA and CDR2 is FQGNSA. The CDR3 nucleotides read TGTGCCAGCAGCTTACCCCATAATGTTCGTTGGGGGAGCTACGAGCAGTACTTC. This translates into CASSLPHNVRWGSYEQYF.

Many counts were recorded for this clonotype. The chain combines TRBV6-2 or TRBV6-3 with TRBJ2-5; 10 nucleotides agree with TRBD1. CDR3 size: 16 residues. CDR1 MNHEY and CDR2 SVGEGT come from the germline V gene. Germline trimming cut 3 bases from V and 4 bases from J; bases unmatched to any gene: 8. The CDR3 nucleotides are TGTGCCAGCAGTTATTGGACAGGGGGTGTCGCAGAGACCCAGTACTTC. Protein: CASSYWTGGVAETQYF.

Many counts were recorded for this clonotype. V gene TRBV12-3 or TRBV12-4 combines with J gene TRBJ1-2, with a weak D call TRBD1 (6 bases). The CDR3 consists of 13 residues. Trimming left V 3 bases short and J 6 bases short, with 11 bases between. Written as DNA, the CDR3 is TGTGCCAGCAGTTTCACAGGGAAGGATGGCTACACCTTC. It is translated as CASSFTGKDGYTF.

This chain links TRBV4-3 with TRBJ2-5; the match to TRBD1 covers 7 bases. The V gene end was trimmed by 1 base and the J gene end by 2 bases; junction bases not matched to a gene: 7. The CDR3 has 16 amino acids. Per the germline V gene, CDR1 is LGHNA and CDR2 is YSLEER. The DNA of the CDR3 is TGCGCCAGCAGCCAAGCAGGGGGAAGCGGACAAGAGACCCAGTACTTC. Its translation is CASSQAGGSGQETQYF.

This clonotype was counted between two and nine times. The V call is TRBV5-6, the J call TRBJ1-6; TRBD1 is a possible D gene (6 bases). Trimming cost V 0 bases and J 11 bases, with 15 bases left between them. The CDR3 runs 15 residues. Germline V CDR1 and CDR2: SGHDT, YYEEEE. CDR3: CASSLVQQGRTPLHF. DNA of the CDR3: TGTGCCAGCAGCTTGGTTCAACAGGGAAGGACACCCCTCCACTTT.

This clonotype was detected a few times. The rearrangement joins TRBV5-1 to TRBJ1-1, with a tentative D call TRBD1 (5 bases). Trimming shortened V by 2 bases and J by 0 bases, and 11 bases separated the two germline ends. CDR1 and CDR2 (germline): SGHRS, YFSETQ. The CDR3 is 15 amino acids. CDR3 sequence reads: CASSFQGIMNTEAFF. The CDR3 nucleotides read TGCGCCAGCAGCTTTCAGGGCATCATGAACACTGAAGCTTTCTTT.

The chain joins TRBV6-1 to TRBJ1-5, with a weak D call TRBD1 (5 bases). V dropped 6 bases and J dropped 1 base, with 16 bases sitting between them. Germline assignment: CDR1 MNHNS and CDR2 SASEGT. This CDR3 spans 16 amino acids. CDR3 in amino acids: CASSPNNRGSNQPQHF. CDR3 DNA sequence: TGTGCCAGCAGCCCCAACAACCGGGGCAGCAATCAGCCCCAGCATTTT.

This clonotype has a count of ten or more. The gene calls are TRBV29-1 and TRBJ2-1; D is possibly TRBD1 (5 bases). The CDR3 is made up of 16 amino acids. V was cut by 4 bases and J by 3 bases, with 19 bases left in between. Germline lookup yields CDR1 SQVTM and CDR2 ANQGSEA. The CDR3 region is CSVAGQPGSGYNEQFF. The CDR3 DNA follows: TGCAGCGTTGCGGGCCAACCAGGGTCAGGCTACAATGAGCAGTTCTTC.

This clonotype has ten or more counts. DNA of the CDR3: TGTGCCAGCAGTGATTTAGGGACAGGGGGCGGCTACACCTTC. Amino acid sequence: CASSDLGTGGGYTF. The V gene is TRBV2, the J gene TRBJ1-2; 12 bases are shared with TRBD1. Unmatched junction bases numbered 4, after V lost 3 bases and J lost 8 bases. The CDR3 has 14 residues. Germline CDR1 and CDR2: SNHLY and FYNNEI.

There are a few counts of this clonotype. The V and J genes are TRBV20-1 and TRBJ1-1; D gene unclear. Germline lookup yields CDR1 DFQATT and CDR2 SNEGSKA (reference sequence). The CDR3 extends over 15 amino acids. V was cut by 1 base and J by 1 base, with 13 bases left in between. The CDR3 here is CSARVTGRKNTEAFF. As DNA, the CDR3 is TGCAGTGCTAGAGTGACCGGGAGGAAGAACACTGAAGCTTTCTTT.

The table lists this clonotype with many counts. The chain recombines TRBV3-1 with TRBJ2-1, with 9 bases matching TRBD2. The CDR3 extends over 16 amino acids. V lost 0 bases and J lost 7; bases outside the gene matches: 7. Germline V gives CDR1 LGHDT, CDR2 YNNKEL (reference sequence). The CDR3 DNA reads as TGTGCCAGCAGCCAAGATCCGACTAGCGGATTTAATGAGCAGTTCTTC. This gives the protein CASSQDPTSGFNEQFF.

This clonotype was seen many times. This chain links TRBV5-1 with TRBJ2-3; perhaps TRBD2 as D (5 bases). Trimming shortened V by 3 bases and J by 9 bases, and 17 bases separated the two germline ends. Germline loops: CDR1 SGHRS, CDR2 YFSETQ. The CDR3 runs to 14 residues. CDR3 loop: CASSSEGLDTTQYF. The CDR3 DNA follows: TGCGCCAGCAGCTCAGAGGGCCTCGACACGACGCAGTATTTT.

This clonotype was counted many times. The chain uses TRBV5-4 and TRBJ2-7; D remains ambiguous. Germline assignment: CDR1 SGHNT and CDR2 YYREEE (reference sequence). V lost 0 bases to trimming and J lost 6 bases, with 4 bases between them. There are 11 residues in the CDR3. The CDR3 bases are TGTGCCAGCAGCTTGGGGCGCGAGCAGTACTTC. This translates into CASSLGREQYF. The complete variable domain, with remaining parts taken from reference TRBV5-4 and TRBJ2-7, reads ETGVTQSPTHLIKTRGQQVTLRCSSQSGHNTVSWYQQALGQGPQFIFQYYREEENGRGNFPPRFSGLQFPNYSSELNVNALELDDSALYLCASSLGREQYFGPGTRLTVT.

This clonotype was seen repeatedly, ten times or more. The V gene is TRBV7-2, the J gene TRBJ2-3; tentative D call: TRBD2 (6 bases). The CDR3 length is 16 residues. Germline-derived CDR1 and CDR2 are SGHTA and FQGNSA. Trimming pared 7 bases from V and 4 bases from J, leaving 21 bases between. The CDR3 nucleotides read TGTGCCAGCACTCCGAGGGTGGGGGGTGTTTCAGATACGCAGTATTTT. Translating gives CASTPRVGGVSDTQYF.

The chain is built from TRBV24-1 and TRBJ1-5, with a weak D call TRBD1 (5 bases). CDR1 KGHDR and CDR2 SFDVKD come from the germline V gene. V lost 5 bases, J lost 4 bases, and 14 bases lay in between. The CDR3 loop spans 15 amino acids. CDR3 nucleotides: TGTGCCACCAGTGCGGGGCTTCCCCTTAATCAGCCCCAGCATTTT. Its translation: CATSAGLPLNQPQHF.

This clonotype was observed at least ten times. V usage is TRBV5-5 and J usage is TRBJ2-3, with no clear D. There are 16 residues in the CDR3. CDR1 SGHKS and CDR2 YYEKEE come from the germline V gene (reference sequence). Trimming shortened V by 0 bases and J by 3 bases, and 14 bases separated the two germline ends. The CDR3 here is CASSLAGYKGTDTQYF. CDR3 sequence (DNA): TGTGCCAGCAGCTTGGCCGGCTATAAAGGAACAGATACGCAGTATTTT.

This clonotype was detected many times. The genes are TRBV11-3 and TRBJ2-1, with D perhaps TRBD1 or TRBD2 (6 bases each). V lost 3 bases, J lost 3 bases, and 9 bases lay in between. CDR1 and CDR2 (germline): SGHNT, YENEEA. This CDR3 spans 14 amino acids. CDR3 protein: CASSLGGYYNEQFF. Written as DNA, the CDR3 is TGTGCCAGCAGCTTGGGGGGCTACTACAATGAGCAGTTCTTC.

This clonotype has a handful of counts. The chain employs TRBV4-1 and TRBJ1-4; D perhaps matches TRBD1 (5 bases). CDR1 is MGHRA, CDR2 YSYEKL, per germline. V was cut by 1 base and J by 4 bases, with 7 bases left in between. The CDR3 spans 14 residues. In DNA, the CDR3 is TGCGCCAGCAGCCAAGCAGGGTTTAATGAAAAACTGTTTTTT. Translation gives CASSQAGFNEKLFF.